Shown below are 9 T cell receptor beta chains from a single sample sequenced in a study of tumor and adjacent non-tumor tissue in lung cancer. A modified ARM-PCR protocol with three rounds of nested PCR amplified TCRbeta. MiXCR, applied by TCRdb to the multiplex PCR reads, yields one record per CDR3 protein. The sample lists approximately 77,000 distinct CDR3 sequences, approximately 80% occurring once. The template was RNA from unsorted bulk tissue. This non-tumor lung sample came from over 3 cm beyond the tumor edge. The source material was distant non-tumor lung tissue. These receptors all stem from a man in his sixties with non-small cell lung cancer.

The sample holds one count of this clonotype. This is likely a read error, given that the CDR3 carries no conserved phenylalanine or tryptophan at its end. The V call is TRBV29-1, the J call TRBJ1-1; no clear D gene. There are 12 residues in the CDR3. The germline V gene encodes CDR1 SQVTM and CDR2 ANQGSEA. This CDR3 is CSAEGGSAEAFS. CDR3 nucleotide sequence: TGCAGCGCTGAAGGTGGATCCGCTGAGGCTTTCTCT.

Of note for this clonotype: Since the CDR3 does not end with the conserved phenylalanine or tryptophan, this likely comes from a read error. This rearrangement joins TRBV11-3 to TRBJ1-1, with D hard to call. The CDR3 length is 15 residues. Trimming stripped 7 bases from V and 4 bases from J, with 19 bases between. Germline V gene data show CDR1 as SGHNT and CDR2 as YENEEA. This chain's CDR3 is CASIFADMVGTEAFS. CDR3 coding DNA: TGTGCCAGCATCTTCGCCGACATGGTCGGCACTGAAGCTTTCTCT.

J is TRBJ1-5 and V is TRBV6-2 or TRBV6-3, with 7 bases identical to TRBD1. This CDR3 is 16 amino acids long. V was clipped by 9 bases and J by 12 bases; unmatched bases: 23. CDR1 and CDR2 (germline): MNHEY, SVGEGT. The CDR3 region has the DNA TGTGCCAGTAGGCGACAGGGACAAAGCGGGAATAAGCACCAGCATTTT. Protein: CASRRQGQSGNKHQHF.

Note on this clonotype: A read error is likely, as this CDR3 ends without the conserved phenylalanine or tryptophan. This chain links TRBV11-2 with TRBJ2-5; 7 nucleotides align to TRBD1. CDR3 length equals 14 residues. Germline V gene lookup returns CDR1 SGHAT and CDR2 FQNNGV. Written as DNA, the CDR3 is TGTGACAATAGCTCCGGACAGGTTCTGGAGACCCAGTACCTC. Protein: CDNSSGQVLETQYL.

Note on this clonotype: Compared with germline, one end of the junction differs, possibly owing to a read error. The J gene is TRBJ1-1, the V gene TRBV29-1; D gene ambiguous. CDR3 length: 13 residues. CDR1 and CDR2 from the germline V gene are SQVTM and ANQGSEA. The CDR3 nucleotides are TGCAGAGTTGAAGGGAGTTTCAATACTGAAGCTTTCTTT. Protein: CRVEGSFNTEAFF.

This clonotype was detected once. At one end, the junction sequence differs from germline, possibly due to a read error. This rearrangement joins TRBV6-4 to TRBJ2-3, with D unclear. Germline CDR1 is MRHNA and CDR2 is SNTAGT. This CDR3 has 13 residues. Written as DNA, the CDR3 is TGTGCCAGCAGTGACGGCTACACAGATGCGCAGTATTTT. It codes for CASSDGYTDAQYF.

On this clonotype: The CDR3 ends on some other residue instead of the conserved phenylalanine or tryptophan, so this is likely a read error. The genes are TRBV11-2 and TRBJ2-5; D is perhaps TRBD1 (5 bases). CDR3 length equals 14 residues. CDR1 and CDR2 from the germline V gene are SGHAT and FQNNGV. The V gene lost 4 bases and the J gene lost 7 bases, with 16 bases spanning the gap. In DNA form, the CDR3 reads TGTGCCAGCAGCTCCGCACAGGTTCTGGGGACCCAGTACTTA. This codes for CASSSAQVLGTQYL.

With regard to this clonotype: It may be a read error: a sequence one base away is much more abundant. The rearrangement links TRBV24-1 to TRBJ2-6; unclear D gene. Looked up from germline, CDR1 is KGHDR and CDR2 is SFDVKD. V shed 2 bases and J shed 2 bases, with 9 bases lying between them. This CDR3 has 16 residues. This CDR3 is CATSDSIPPGANVLTF. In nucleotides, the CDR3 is TGTGCCACCAGTGATTCTATACCCCCTGGGGCCAACGTCCTGACTTTC.

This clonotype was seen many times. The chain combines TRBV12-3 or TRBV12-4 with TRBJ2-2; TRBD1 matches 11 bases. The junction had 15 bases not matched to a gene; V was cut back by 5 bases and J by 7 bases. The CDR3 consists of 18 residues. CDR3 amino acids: CASSTSQDRGPLFGELFF. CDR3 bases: TGTGCCAGCAGTACCTCCCAGGACAGGGGGCCTCTATTCGGGGAGCTGTTTTTT.